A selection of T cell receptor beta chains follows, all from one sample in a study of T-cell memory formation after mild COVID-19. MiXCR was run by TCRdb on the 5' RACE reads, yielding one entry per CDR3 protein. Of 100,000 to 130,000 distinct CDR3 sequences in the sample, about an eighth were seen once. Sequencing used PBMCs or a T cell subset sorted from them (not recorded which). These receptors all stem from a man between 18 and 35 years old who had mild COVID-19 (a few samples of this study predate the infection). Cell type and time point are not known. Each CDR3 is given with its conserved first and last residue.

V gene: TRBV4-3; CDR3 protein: CASSPFGSGDSTDTQYF
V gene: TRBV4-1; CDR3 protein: CASSQQQMNTEAFF
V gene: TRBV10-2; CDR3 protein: CASTPQGTYNEQFF
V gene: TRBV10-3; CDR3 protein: CAISDVAGGQETQYF
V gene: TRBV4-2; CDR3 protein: CASSQAGNEQFF
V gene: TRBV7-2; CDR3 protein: CASRSGGASEQFF
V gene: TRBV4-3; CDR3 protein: CASSQGLGPVEQYF
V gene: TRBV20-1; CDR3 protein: CSAHGLSSGTDTQYF
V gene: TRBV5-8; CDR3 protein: CASSLTQGPSDTQYF
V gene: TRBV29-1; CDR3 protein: CSVEEAETYNEQFF
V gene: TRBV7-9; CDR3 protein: CASSTQGTHTGELLF
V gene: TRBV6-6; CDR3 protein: CASTGSPYNEQFF
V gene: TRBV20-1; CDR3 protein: CSAWTGGGERRTEAFF
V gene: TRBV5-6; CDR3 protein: CASSWTGNEQFF
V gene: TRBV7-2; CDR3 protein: CASSLEGRVSTDTQYF
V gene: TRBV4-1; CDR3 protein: CASSRVTGVNSPLHF
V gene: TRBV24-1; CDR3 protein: CATRGKTYEQYF
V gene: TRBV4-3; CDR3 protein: CASSPSVRSLDSDTQYF
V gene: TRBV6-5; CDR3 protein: CASSYAPWDREITGELFF
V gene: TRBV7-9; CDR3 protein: CASSLRTSGGEDTQYF
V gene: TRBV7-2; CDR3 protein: CASSPGLAVVEYF
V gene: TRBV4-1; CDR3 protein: CASSHQETQYF
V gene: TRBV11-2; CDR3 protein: CATTEGRGTDTQYF